The sequence of this T cell receptor beta chain was determined in a study of cytomegalovirus exposure and HLA in healthy donors. Whole-study findings and limits: About 87% or about 30% of the time was how often most TCR beta V segments were productive, according to an earlier analysis. Cytomegalovirus status was reportedly diagnosed by the classifier with high sensitivity and specificity.

Per the germline V gene, CDR1 is MNHNS and CDR2 is SASEGT. CDR3 length: 17 amino acids. V shed 4 bases and J 1 base; nucleotides not matched to a gene: 5. Whereas donors were nominally healthy upon sampling, unrecorded immune exposures were probable. Use of 60 Vbeta and 13 Jbeta primers characterized the PCR. Libraries were prepared by immunoSEQ multiplex PCR; TCRdb keeps only in-frame clonotypes and omits some of them. This sample has 140,000 to 150,000 clones, with 77% found just once. This clone occurred once. The antigen remains undetermined. The sequencing sample was made of PBMCs. The chain is built from TRBV6-1 and TRBJ2-3; 13 bases map to TRBD2. This sequence originates from a male donor in good health and CMV-seronegative. Written as DNA, the CDR3 is TGTGCCAGCAGTGTAACTAGCGGGAGGGCCGGCACAGATACGCAGTATTTT. Its protein is CASSVTSGRAGTDTQYF.